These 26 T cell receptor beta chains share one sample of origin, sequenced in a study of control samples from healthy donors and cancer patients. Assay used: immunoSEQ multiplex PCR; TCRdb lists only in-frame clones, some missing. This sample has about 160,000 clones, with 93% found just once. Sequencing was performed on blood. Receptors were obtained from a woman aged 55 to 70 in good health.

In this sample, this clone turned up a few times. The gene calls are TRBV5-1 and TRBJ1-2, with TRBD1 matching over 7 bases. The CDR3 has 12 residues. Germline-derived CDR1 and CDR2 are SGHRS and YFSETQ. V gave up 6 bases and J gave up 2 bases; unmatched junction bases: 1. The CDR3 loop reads CASTQGNYGYTF. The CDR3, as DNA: TGCGCCAGCACACAGGGGAACTATGGCTACACCTTC.

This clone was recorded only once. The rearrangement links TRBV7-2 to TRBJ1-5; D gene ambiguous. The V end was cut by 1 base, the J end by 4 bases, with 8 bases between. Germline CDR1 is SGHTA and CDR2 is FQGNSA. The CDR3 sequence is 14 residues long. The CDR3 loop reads CASSLVEGNQPQHF. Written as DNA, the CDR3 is TGTGCCAGCAGCTTAGTAGAGGGTAATCAGCCCCAGCATTTT.

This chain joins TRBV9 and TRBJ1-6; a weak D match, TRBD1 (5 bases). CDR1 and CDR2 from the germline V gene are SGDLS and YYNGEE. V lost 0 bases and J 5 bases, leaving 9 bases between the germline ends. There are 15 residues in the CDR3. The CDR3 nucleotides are TGTGCCAGCAGCGTAGATGCAGGGAATAATTCACCCCTCCACTTT. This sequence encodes CASSVDAGNNSPLHF.

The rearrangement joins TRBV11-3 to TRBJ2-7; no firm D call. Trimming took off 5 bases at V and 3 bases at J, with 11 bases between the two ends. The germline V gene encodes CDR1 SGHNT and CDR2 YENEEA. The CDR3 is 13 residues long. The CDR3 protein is CASSRYDNYEQYF. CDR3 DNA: TGTGCCAGCAGCAGATACGACAACTACGAGCAGTACTTC.

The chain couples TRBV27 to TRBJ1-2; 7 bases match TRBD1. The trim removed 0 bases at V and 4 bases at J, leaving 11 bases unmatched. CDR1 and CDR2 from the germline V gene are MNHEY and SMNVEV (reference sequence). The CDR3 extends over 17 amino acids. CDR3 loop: CASSLSPGQPSPYGYTF. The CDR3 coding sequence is TGTGCCAGCAGTTTATCGCCGGGACAGCCGTCTCCCTATGGCTACACCTTC.

The CDR3: CSALTGEKLFF. The CDR3 region has the DNA TGCAGTGCTCTCACTGGTGAAAAACTGTTTTTT. This chain joins TRBV20-1 and TRBJ1-4, with D unclear. Looked up from germline, CDR1 is DFQATT and CDR2 is SNEGSKA (reference sequence). This CDR3 has 11 amino acids. Trimming shortened V by 5 bases and J by 7 bases, and 8 bases separated the two germline ends.

The CDR3 coding sequence is TGTGCCAGCAGCTTGGGCCTCTCTGGAAACACCATATATTTT. As protein: CASSLGLSGNTIYF. The chain combines TRBV7-2 with TRBJ1-3; no definite D call. Germline V gene sequence: CDR1 SGHTA, CDR2 FQGNSA. This CDR3 contains 14 residues. Trimming took 3 bases from V and 0 from J, leaving 6 bases between them.

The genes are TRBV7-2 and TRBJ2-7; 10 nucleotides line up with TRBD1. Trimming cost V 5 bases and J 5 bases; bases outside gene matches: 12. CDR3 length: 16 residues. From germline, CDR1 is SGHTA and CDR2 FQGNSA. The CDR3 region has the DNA TGTGCCAGCAGCCAGGGCCGGGACAGGGGTTACCACGAGCAGTACTTC. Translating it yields CASSQGRDRGYHEQYF.

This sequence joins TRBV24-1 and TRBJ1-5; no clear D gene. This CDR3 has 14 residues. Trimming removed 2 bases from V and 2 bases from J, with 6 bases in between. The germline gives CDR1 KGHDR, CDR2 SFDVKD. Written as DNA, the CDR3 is TGTGCCACCAGTGATTCTAACGGCAATCAGCCCCAGCATTTT. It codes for CATSDSNGNQPQHF.

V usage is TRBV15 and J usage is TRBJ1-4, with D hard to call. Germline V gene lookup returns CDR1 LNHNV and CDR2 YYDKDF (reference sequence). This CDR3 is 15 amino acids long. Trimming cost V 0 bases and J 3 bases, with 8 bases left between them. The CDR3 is CATSRDGVPNEKLFF. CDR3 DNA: TGTGCCACCAGCAGAGATGGGGTGCCTAATGAAAAACTGTTTTTT.

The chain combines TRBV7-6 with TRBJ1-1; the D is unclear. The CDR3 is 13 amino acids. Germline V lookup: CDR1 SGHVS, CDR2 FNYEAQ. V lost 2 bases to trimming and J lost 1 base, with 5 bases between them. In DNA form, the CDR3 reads TGTGCCAGCAGCTTACCGGGGAACACTGAAGCTTTCTTT. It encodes CASSLPGNTEAFF.

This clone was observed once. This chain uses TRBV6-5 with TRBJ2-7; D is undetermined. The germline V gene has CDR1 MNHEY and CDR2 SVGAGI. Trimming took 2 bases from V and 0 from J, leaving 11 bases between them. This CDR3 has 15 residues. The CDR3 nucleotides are TGTGCCAGCAGTTACCGGCACCGAAGCTCCTACGAGCAGTACTTC. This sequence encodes CASSYRHRSSYEQYF.

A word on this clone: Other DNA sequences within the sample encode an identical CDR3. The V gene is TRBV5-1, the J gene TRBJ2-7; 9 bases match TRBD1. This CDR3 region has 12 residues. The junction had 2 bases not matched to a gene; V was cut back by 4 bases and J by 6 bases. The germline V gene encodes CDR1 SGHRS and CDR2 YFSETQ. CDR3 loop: CASSLDRGEQYF. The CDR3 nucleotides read TGCGCCAGCAGCCTGGACAGGGGCGAGCAGTACTTC.

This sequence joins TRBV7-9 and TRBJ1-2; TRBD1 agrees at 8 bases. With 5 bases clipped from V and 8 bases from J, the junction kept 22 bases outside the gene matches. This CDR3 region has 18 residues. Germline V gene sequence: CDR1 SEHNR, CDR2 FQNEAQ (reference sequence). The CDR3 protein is CASSPGWTGFFPGEGYTF. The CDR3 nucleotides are TGTGCCAGCAGCCCTGGATGGACAGGGTTTTTCCCCGGGGAAGGCTACACCTTC.

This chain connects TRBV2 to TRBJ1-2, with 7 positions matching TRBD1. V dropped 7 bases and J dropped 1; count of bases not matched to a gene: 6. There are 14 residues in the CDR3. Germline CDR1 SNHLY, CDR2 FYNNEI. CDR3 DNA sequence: TGTGCCAGCAAAGGACAGGCTCATAACTATGGCTACACCTTC. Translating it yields CASKGQAHNYGYTF.

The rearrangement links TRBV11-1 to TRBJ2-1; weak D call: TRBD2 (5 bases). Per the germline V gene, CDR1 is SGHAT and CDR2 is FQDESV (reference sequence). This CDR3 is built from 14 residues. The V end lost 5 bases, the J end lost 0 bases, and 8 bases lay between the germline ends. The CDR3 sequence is CASSLGSSYNEQFF. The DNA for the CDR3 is TGTGCCAGCAGCCTAGGGAGCTCCTACAATGAGCAGTTCTTC.

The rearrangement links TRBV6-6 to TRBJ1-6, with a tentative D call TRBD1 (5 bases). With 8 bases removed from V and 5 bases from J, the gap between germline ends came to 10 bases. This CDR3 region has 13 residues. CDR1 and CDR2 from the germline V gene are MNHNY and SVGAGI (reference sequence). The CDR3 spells CASSKQDNSPLHF. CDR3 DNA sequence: TGTGCCAGCTCGAAACAGGATAATTCACCCCTCCACTTT.

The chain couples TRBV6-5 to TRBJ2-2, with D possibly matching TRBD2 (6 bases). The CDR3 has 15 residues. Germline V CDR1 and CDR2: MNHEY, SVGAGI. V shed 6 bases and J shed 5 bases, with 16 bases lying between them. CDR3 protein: CASRVVEGTTGELFF. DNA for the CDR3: TGTGCCAGCAGGGTGGTAGAAGGGACTACCGGGGAGCTGTTTTTT.

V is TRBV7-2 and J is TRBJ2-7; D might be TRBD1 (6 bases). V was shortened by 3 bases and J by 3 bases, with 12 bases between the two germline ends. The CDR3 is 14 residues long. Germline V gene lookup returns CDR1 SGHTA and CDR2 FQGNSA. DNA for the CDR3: TGTGCCAGCAGCTTGGGCAGGGGAAGCTACGAGCAGTACTTC. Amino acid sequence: CASSLGRGSYEQYF.

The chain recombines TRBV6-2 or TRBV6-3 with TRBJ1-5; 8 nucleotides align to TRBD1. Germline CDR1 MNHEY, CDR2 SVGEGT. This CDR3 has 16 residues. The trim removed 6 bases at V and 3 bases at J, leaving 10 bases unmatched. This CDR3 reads CASSDRGSGYNQPQHF. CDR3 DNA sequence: TGTGCCAGCAGCGACAGGGGCTCTGGGTACAATCAGCCCCAGCATTTT.

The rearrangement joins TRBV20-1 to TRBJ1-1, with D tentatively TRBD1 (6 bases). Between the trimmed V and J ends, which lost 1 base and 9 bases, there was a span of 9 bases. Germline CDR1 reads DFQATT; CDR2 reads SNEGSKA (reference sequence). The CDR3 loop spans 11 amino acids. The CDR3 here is CSARAGAKAFF. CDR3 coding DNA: TGCAGTGCTAGAGCGGGGGCGAAAGCTTTCTTT.

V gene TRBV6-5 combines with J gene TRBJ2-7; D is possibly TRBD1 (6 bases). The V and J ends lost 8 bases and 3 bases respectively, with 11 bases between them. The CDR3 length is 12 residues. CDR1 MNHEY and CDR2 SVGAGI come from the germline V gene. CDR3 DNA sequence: TGTGCCAGCGTCCTACAGGGCTACGAGCAGTACTTC. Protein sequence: CASVLQGYEQYF.

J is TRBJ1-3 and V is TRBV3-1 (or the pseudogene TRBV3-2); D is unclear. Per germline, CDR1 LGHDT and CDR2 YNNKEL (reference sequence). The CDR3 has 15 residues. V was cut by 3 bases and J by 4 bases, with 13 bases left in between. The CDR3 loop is CASSQGAAGGNTIYF. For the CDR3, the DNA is TGTGCCAGCAGCCAGGGAGCCGCGGGAGGAAACACCATATATTTT.

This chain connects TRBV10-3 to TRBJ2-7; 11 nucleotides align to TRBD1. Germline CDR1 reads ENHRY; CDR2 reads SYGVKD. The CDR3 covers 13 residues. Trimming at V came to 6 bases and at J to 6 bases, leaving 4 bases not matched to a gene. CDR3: CAIRGTGGGEQYF. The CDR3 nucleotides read TGTGCCATCAGGGGGACAGGGGGTGGCGAGCAGTACTTC.

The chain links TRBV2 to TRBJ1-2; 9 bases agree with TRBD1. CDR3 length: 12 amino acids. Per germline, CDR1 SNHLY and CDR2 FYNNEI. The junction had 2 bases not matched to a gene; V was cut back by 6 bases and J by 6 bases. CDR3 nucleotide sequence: TGTGCCAGCAGCGGACAGGGGAATGGCTACACCTTC. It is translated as CASSGQGNGYTF.

The CDR3 DNA reads as TGCGCCAGCAGCTTGCAAAGGGATATGAACACTGAAGCTTTCTTT. Its translation is CASSLQRDMNTEAFF. The rearrangement links TRBV5-1 to TRBJ1-1; D remains ambiguous. Germline-derived CDR1 and CDR2 are SGHRS and YFSETQ. This CDR3 has 15 amino acids. Between the trimmed V and J ends, which lost 1 base and 0 bases, there was a span of 10 bases. The variable domain in full, completed from reference TRBV5-1 and TRBJ1-1, reads KAGVTQTPRYLIKTRGQQVTLSCSPISGHRSVSWYQQTPGQGLQFLFEYFSETQRNKGNFPGRFSGRQFSNSRSEMNVSTLELGDSALYLCASSLQRDMNTEAFFGQGTRLTVV.